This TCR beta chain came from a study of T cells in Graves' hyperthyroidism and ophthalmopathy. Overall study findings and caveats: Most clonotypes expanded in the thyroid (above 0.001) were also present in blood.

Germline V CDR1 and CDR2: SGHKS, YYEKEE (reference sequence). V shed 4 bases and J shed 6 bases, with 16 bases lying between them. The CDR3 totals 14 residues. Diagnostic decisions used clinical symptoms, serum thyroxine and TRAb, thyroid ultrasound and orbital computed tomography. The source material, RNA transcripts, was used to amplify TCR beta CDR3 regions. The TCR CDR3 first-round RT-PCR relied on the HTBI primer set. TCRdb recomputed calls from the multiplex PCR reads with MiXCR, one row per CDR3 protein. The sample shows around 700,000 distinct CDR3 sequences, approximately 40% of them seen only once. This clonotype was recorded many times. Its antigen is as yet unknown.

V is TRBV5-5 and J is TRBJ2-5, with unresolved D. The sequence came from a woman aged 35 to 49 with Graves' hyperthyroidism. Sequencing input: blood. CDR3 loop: CASSLSLVEQTQYF. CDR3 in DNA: TGTGCCAGCAGCCTAAGCTTAGTCGAGCAGACCCAGTACTTC.